This T cell receptor (beta chain) appears in the sequencing data of a study of monozygotic twins with cystic fibrosis (dated by TCRdb to about 2021). Looking at the study overall: Barcoded libraries were prepared with around 15 PCR cycles from three micrograms of fragmented DNA. TCR beta repertoires were compared within and between 16 monozygotic twin pairs with cystic fibrosis so that genetic influence on V and J gene usage could be assessed. The cohort comprised ten female and six male twin pairs aged about 2.0 to 36.4 years, median approximately 10 years, mostly children and adolescents. On the day of blood sampling, twins were ranked among approximately 990 cohort participants for weight-for-height and for FEVPerc (FEV1 disease centile). Data for three of the twin pairs had previously been reported in another context.

Taken from cysteine to phenylalanine, the CDR3 has 13 residues. Only the CDR3 region is kept as DNA, spanning 39 bases read in frame from base 1. The V and J ends are trimmed by 3 bases and 1 base, leaving 4 bases between them. CDR1 is given as LNHDA and CDR2 as SQIVND, both from the germline V gene (reference sequence). The twin pairs came from the European Cystic Fibrosis Twin and Sibling Study Cohort, which recruited patients from over a hundred CF clinics across 14 European countries. Zygosity and CFTR genotype were verified in-house, with zygosity tested by multiplex PCR of nine short tandem repeat loci. Peripheral blood was sampled from each twin, and clinical parameters were recorded on the day of blood sampling. Genomic DNA was isolated from peripheral blood cells with phenol/chloroform and kept in TE buffer at 4 degrees C. Following the manufacturer's instructions, the researchers used the immunoSEQ immune profiling system to amplify TCR beta CDR3 regions via multiplex PCR. Sequencing was performed on an Illumina NextSeq system. Under the source paper's analysis protocol: Sequence data were processed on the immunoSEQ Analyzer platform, and clonality was computed as the square root of Simpson's index of productive rearrangements. Similarity in V and J usage was quantified by Jensen-Shannon distance, and CDR3 generation probabilities were calculated with OLGA. Shared CDR3 sequences were searched in the immuneACCESS database (August 2020) and in VDJdb (December 2020). TCRdb obtained this table from immuneACCESS and retained in-frame rearrangements with V and J assigned. These tables miss some clones; where compared with another copy, unresolved V genes account for less than half of the shortfall, and the remainder is unexplained. From that table come the V and J calls and clone size; the DNA was used to work out D and trimming. Counted in this sample were some 33,000 clones; 85% to 95% of them appeared once. Together, the top ten hold roughly 0.2% of the sample.

Broader findings and caveats from the paper: Simpson clonality tended to be low (median approximately 0.0095), which suggests a naive-dominated repertoire, although clonality was higher in the most severely affected patients. Monozygotic CF twin pairs shared significantly more nucleotide-identical clonotypes within each pair than unrelated CF individuals shared with one another (P = 0.000026, Mann-Whitney). The cohort was small, and no association was found between shared CDR3 numbers and age, concordance or disease severity. V gene usage was most similar to the co-twin for 13 of 16 pairs, and J usage for 8 of 16 pairs, suggesting genetic constraints.

This clone was found once. Its antigen specificity is not known. Base-call qualities are not available, and no considerably larger clone is one nucleotide away. This sequence was found in a boy aged 2 to 10 with cystic fibrosis. The rearranged chain carries TRBV19 and TRBJ1-5, with no D gene named confidently. Sequenced: blood. In nucleotide form, the sequence is TGTGCCAGTAGTATTGAGAGCAATCAGCCCCAGCATTTT. It translates as CASSIESNQPQHF. The CDR3, completed at both ends by the reference TRBV19 and TRBJ1-5 genes, gives the full variable domain DGGITQSPKYLFRKEGQNVTLSCEQNLNHDAMYWYRQDPGQGLRLIYYSQIVNDFQKGDIAEGYSVSREKKESFPLTVTSAQKNPTAFYLCASSIESNQPQHFGDGTRLSIL.